The 27 T cell receptor beta chains below were found in one sample sequenced in a study of cytomegalovirus exposure and HLA in healthy donors (dated by TCRdb to 2016 to 2017). Library method: the immunoSEQ multiplex PCR assay. A mixture of 60 forward primers for TCR Vbeta segments and 13 reverse primers for TCR Jbeta segments was used in the multiplex PCR. In TCRdb, the immuneACCESS table is reduced to in-frame sequences with V and J assigned. These tables do not hold every clone; where another copy was compared, an unresolved V gene accounts for under half, and the others remain unexplained. The sample contains tens of thousands of clones, around 78% of them found a single time. The biggest ten clones account for roughly 1.5% of the sample. Sequenced material: PBMCs. The receptors derive from a female donor in good health and CMV-seronegative.

CDR3 sequence: CASSQTGSREQYF. The CDR3 DNA follows: TGTGCCAGCAGTCAAACAGGGTCGCGGGAGCAGTACTTC. This sequence joins TRBV27 and TRBJ2-7, with D possibly TRBD1 on 6 matching bases. V was pared by 5 bases and J by 7 bases, with 15 bases between. There are 13 residues in the CDR3. CDR1 is MNHEY, CDR2 SMNVEV, per germline (reference sequence).

The rearrangement links TRBV6-6 to TRBJ1-3; D is unresolved. V was cut by 0 bases and J by 0 bases, with 9 bases left in between. CDR1 is MNHNY and CDR2 is SVGAGI in the germline V gene (reference sequence). The CDR3 runs to 16 residues. CDR3 sequence (DNA): TGTGCCAGCAGTTACTCGTGGCCCAGCTCTGGAAACACCATATATTTT. The encoded protein is CASSYSWPSSGNTIYF.

The DNA of the CDR3 is TGCGCCAGCTTTGGGGCAGTCACAGATACGCAGTATTTT. It encodes CASFGAVTDTQYF. This chain uses TRBV5-1 with TRBJ2-3; D is possibly TRBD1 (5 bases). CDR1 is SGHRS and CDR2 is YFSETQ in the germline V gene. This CDR3 comprises 13 residues. Trimming cost V 7 bases and J 2 bases, with 11 bases left between them.

The V gene is TRBV5-1, the J gene TRBJ1-3, with 9 bases that match TRBD1. Trimming at V came to 4 bases and at J to 1 base, leaving 3 bases not matched to a gene. The length of the CDR3 is 15 residues. In germline, CDR1 is SGHRS, CDR2 YFSETQ. Written as DNA, the CDR3 is TGCGCCAGCAGCGCGACAGGGGGGTCTGGAAACACCATATATTTT. Translated: CASSATGGSGNTIYF.

The J gene is TRBJ2-3, the V gene TRBV7-3; D possibly corresponds to TRBD2 (6 bases). Per germline, CDR1 SGHTA and CDR2 FQGTGA. The CDR3 extends over 14 amino acids. With 2 bases removed from V and 0 bases from J, the gap between germline ends came to 6 bases. The CDR3 protein is CASSLAGSTDTQYF. The CDR3 DNA sequence: TGTGCCAGCAGCTTAGCGGGGAGCACAGATACGCAGTATTTT. Supplemented by reference TRBV7-3 and TRBJ2-3, the full variable domain reads GAGVSQTPSNKVTEKGKYVELRCDPISGHTALYWYRQSLGQGPEFLIYFQGTGAADDSGLPNDRFFAVRPEGSVSTLKIQRTERGDSAVYLCASSLAGSTDTQYFGPGTRLTVL.

The chain is built from TRBV6-1 and TRBJ1-5; TRBD1 matches 8 bases. Trimming cost V 7 bases and J 6 bases; bases outside gene matches: 11. In germline, CDR1 is MNHNS, CDR2 SASEGT. This CDR3 has 15 residues. CDR3 residues: CASTSVGQVIQPQHF. In DNA form, the CDR3 reads TGTGCCAGCACCAGCGTGGGACAGGTGATTCAGCCCCAGCATTTT.

The chain couples TRBV28 to TRBJ1-2, with 7 bases lining up with TRBD1. With V trimmed by 6 bases and J by 7 bases, 11 bases remained unmatched. The CDR3 contains 14 residues. Germline V gene lookup returns CDR1 MDHEN and CDR2 SYDVKM. The CDR3 spells CASRVPQGVTGYTF. The CDR3 DNA is TGTGCCAGCAGAGTTCCGCAGGGGGTGACTGGCTACACCTTC.

The gene calls are TRBV2 and TRBJ2-3, with a possible D match to TRBD1 (6 bases). The germline V gene has CDR1 SNHLY and CDR2 FYNNEI. This CDR3 has 15 residues. V gave up 2 bases and J gave up 2 bases, with 11 bases separating them. CDR3 residues: CASSERRGNTDTQYF. In nucleotides, the CDR3 is TGTGCCAGCAGTGAACGTAGGGGGAACACAGATACGCAGTATTTT.

The chain couples TRBV6-5 to TRBJ2-2, with D perhaps TRBD2 (6 bases). CDR3 length: 14 residues. V gave up 0 bases and J gave up 7 bases, with 9 bases separating them. CDR1 is MNHEY, CDR2 SVGAGI, per germline. The CDR3 bases are TGTGCCAGCAGTTACTCCGACGGGGGCGGGGAGCTGTTTTTT. The encoded protein is CASSYSDGGGELFF.

The rearrangement links TRBV27 to TRBJ1-2; D perhaps matches TRBD1 (6 bases). V was trimmed by 3 bases and J by 0 bases, leaving 14 bases between them. In germline, CDR1 is MNHEY, CDR2 SMNVEV (reference sequence). CDR3 size: 16 residues. CDR3 sequence reads: CASSFYRDTTNYGYTF. In DNA, the CDR3 is TGTGCCAGCAGTTTTTACCGGGACACAACTAACTATGGCTACACCTTC.

The J gene is TRBJ2-7, the V gene TRBV7-2, with TRBD1 matching over 8 bases. The CDR3 length is 14 residues. V trimming: 5 bases; J trimming: 1 base; junction bases outside the gene matches: 4. Germline CDR1 reads SGHTA; CDR2 reads FQGNSA. The CDR3, as DNA: TGTGCCAGCAGCATAGGGACAGGATCCTACGAGCAGTACTTC. Protein product: CASSIGTGSYEQYF.

The chain uses TRBV5-1 and TRBJ1-6; 8 positions agree with TRBD1. J lost 8 bases, V lost 2 bases, and 9 bases had no gene match. CDR1 is SGHRS and CDR2 is YFSETQ in the germline V gene. This CDR3 has 16 amino acids. DNA for the CDR3: TGCGCCAGCAGCTTCTCAGGGGGCTTTATGGATTCACCCCTCCACTTT. As protein: CASSFSGGFMDSPLHF.

A single count supports this clone. In DNA, the CDR3 is TGTGCCAGCAGAGCTCCGGGACTTTCTAGCTACACCTTC. Its translation is CASRAPGLSSYTF. The chain combines TRBV6-5 with TRBJ1-2; maybe TRBD1 (5 bases). The germline CDR1 and CDR2 sequences are MNHEY and SVGAGI. This CDR3 has 13 amino acids. The V end was cut by 6 bases, the J end by 9 bases, with 17 bases between.

The chain employs TRBV9 and TRBJ1-1, with 9 bases aligning to TRBD1. V trimming: 1 base; J trimming: 4 bases; junction bases outside the gene matches: 5. CDR1 is SGDLS, CDR2 YYNGEE, per germline. The CDR3 runs 15 residues. The CDR3 nucleotides are TGTGCCAGCAGCGTATCGGGGGACAGGGCCACTGAAGCTTTCTTT. It is translated as CASSVSGDRATEAFF.

The V gene is TRBV7-9, the J gene TRBJ2-7; TRBD1 matches at 7 bases. Germline CDR1 and CDR2: SEHNR and FQNEAQ (reference sequence). The CDR3 runs to 17 residues. The ends lost 1 base at V and 1 base at J; junction bases unmatched: 10. The CDR3 DNA reads TGTGCCAGCAGCTTAGTCGGACAGGCCCTTCAATCCTACGAGCAGTACTTC. Translation gives CASSLVGQALQSYEQYF.

This clone turned up a few times. V is TRBV5-6 and J is TRBJ2-3; 10 bases map to TRBD1. Per the germline V gene, CDR1 is SGHDT and CDR2 is YYEEEE. The CDR3 length is 13 residues. The J segment lost 10 bases and the V segment lost 3 bases, leaving 5 bases of the junction unmatched. CDR3 sequence (DNA): TGTGCCAGCAGCTCTACCGGGACAGGGGCGCAGTATTTT. Its protein is CASSSTGTGAQYF.

This clone is a singleton in its sample. The J gene is TRBJ1-6, the V gene TRBV2; TRBD1 matches at 7 bases. The germline gives CDR1 SNHLY, CDR2 FYNNEI. The CDR3 runs to 15 residues. V was pared by 5 bases and J by 4 bases, with 5 bases of the junction left unmatched. The CDR3 region has the DNA TGTGCCAGCAGTCGGACAGGTCCGTATAATTCACCCCTCCACTTT. This translates into CASSRTGPYNSPLHF.

The chain couples TRBV6-5 to TRBJ1-1; perhaps TRBD1 as D (5 bases). CDR3 length equals 13 residues. Germline V lookup: CDR1 MNHEY, CDR2 SVGAGI. V lost 7 bases, J lost 3 bases, and 12 bases lay in between. This CDR3 reads CASNLDSHTEAFF. CDR3 DNA sequence: TGTGCCAGCAACCTTGACAGCCACACTGAAGCTTTCTTT.

The J gene is TRBJ2-1, the V gene TRBV5-1; 15 nucleotides match TRBD2. V was clipped by 4 bases and J by 6 bases; unmatched bases: 5. The CDR3 covers 16 residues. CDR1 is SGHRS, CDR2 YFSETQ, per germline. CDR3: CASSTRTSGGGNEQFF. The CDR3 bases are TGCGCCAGCAGCACCCGGACTAGCGGGGGGGGCAATGAGCAGTTCTTC.

This clone was counted a single time. The chain joins TRBV5-1 to TRBJ2-2; TRBD2 aligns across 7 bases. The V gene end was trimmed by 2 bases and the J gene end by 1 base; junction bases not matched to a gene: 2. Germline CDR1 and CDR2: SGHRS and YFSETQ. CDR3 size: 15 residues. CDR3 residues: CASSFREVNTGELFF. CDR3 nucleotide sequence: TGCGCCAGCAGCTTTCGGGAGGTGAACACCGGGGAGCTGTTTTTT.

V gene TRBV4-1 combines with J gene TRBJ1-1, with 7 bases fitting TRBD1. With 3 bases clipped from V and 3 bases from J, the junction kept 7 bases outside the gene matches. Germline CDR1 reads MGHRA; CDR2 reads YSYEKL. The CDR3 spans 15 residues. CDR3 sequence (DNA): TGCGCCAGCAGCCACAACAGGGGAGAGGACACTGAAGCTTTCTTT. Translating it yields CASSHNRGEDTEAFF.

The V and J genes are TRBV5-1 and TRBJ2-1, with TRBD1 matching over 9 bases. V shed 9 bases, J shed 8 bases, and the junction held 18 bases outside the gene matches. The CDR3 covers 16 residues. CDR1 and CDR2 (germline): SGHRS, YFSETQ. Here the CDR3 reads CATSIPGTGITDEQFF. The CDR3 bases are TGCGCCACCTCTATACCCGGGACAGGGATAACGGATGAGCAGTTCTTC.

The CDR3 reads CASSPGLGDEQFF. Written as DNA, the CDR3 is TGTGCCAGCTCACCAGGGCTGGGCGATGAGCAGTTCTTC. This chain joins TRBV18 and TRBJ2-1; D not resolved. The CDR3 runs to 13 residues. V gave up 2 bases and J gave up 8 bases, with 10 bases separating them. Germline-derived CDR1 and CDR2 are KGHSH and LQKENI.

This clone came up a few times. The chain combines TRBV6-1 with TRBJ1-1, with 10 bases aligning to TRBD1. Trimming took 3 bases from V and 8 from J; bases not matched to a gene: 9. CDR3 length: 15 amino acids. Per the germline V gene, CDR1 is MNHNS and CDR2 is SASEGT. The chain's CDR3 is CASSDFRTGGKEAFF. The DNA of the CDR3 is TGTGCCAGCAGTGATTTCCGGACAGGGGGAAAAGAAGCTTTCTTT.

The chain links TRBV5-4 to TRBJ2-5; no definite D call. The germline V gene encodes CDR1 SGHNT and CDR2 YYREEE (reference sequence). This CDR3 comprises 13 residues. Trimming removed 6 bases from V and 3 bases from J, with 12 bases in between. The CDR3 DNA follows: TGTGCCAGCACCTCAATGGGCGAAGAGACCCAGTACTTC. It encodes CASTSMGEETQYF.

This clone turned up a few times. The CDR3 region has the DNA TGCGCCAGCAGCTTGGAGGGACAGTATAATTCACCCCTCCACTTT. Protein product: CASSLEGQYNSPLHF. The chain employs TRBV5-1 and TRBJ1-6; 7 bases are shared with TRBD1. The CDR3 runs to 15 residues. V trimming: 0 bases; J trimming: 4 bases; junction bases outside the gene matches: 1. Germline assignment: CDR1 SGHRS and CDR2 YFSETQ.

This chain connects TRBV5-1 to TRBJ1-3; TRBD1 matches at 7 bases. The CDR3 spans 14 residues. Per the germline V gene, CDR1 is SGHRS and CDR2 is YFSETQ. V gave up 6 bases and J gave up 4 bases; unmatched junction bases: 7. CDR3 nucleotides: TGCGCCAGCAAGTCGGGGACAGAGGGAAACACCATATATTTT. Amino acid sequence: CASKSGTEGNTIYF.